This T cell receptor beta chain is from a study (dated by TCRdb to about 2016). This clonotype was counted many times. The target of this receptor is not known. Qualities for individual bases were not recorded, and no much larger clone is one base off. Receptor libraries were prepared by RT-PCR. The reads were generated on an Illumina MiSeq. TCRdb cleaned the public reads at Q25 with fastp, built clones with MiXCR and kept in-frame beta chains. For every CDR3 protein sequence, its rows merge into one entry that carries the most common genes and DNA. Counted in this sample were more than 600,000 distinct CDR3 sequences; approximately 15% of them appeared once. 3.6% of the sample is held by the ten biggest clonotypes. The germline V gene specifies SGHTA as CDR1 and FQGNSA as CDR2. Its CDR3 holds 13 amino acids, cysteine through phenylalanine. Just CDR3 DNA is preserved here, 39 bases in frame from base 1. Trimming at the junction amounts to 5 bases on V and 1 base on J, and the germline ends lie 8 bases apart.

Material for sequencing was memory CD4+ T cells from blood. The TCR comes from a female donor in good health, serving as a healthy control. The rearrangement combines TRBV7-2 with TRBJ1-1, with a tentative D gene TRBD1 over 6 matching bases. The DNA sequence is TGTGCCAGCAGCGAACAGGGGAACACTGAAGCTTTCTTT. This sequence encodes CASSEQGNTEAFF.